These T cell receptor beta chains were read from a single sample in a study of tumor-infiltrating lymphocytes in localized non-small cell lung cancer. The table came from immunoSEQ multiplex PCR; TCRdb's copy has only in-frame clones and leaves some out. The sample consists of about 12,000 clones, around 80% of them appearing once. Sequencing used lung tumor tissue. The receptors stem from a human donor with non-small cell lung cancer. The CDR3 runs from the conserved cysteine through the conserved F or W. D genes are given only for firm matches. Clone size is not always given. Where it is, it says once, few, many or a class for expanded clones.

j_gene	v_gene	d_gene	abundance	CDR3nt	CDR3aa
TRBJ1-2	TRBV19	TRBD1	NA	TGTGCCAGTAAGCAGAATACAGGGGGCTATGGCTACACCTTC	CASKQNTGGYGYTF
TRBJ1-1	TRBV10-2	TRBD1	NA	TGCGCCAGCAGGGACAGGGCGTCAGACACTGAAGCTTTCTTT	CASRDRASDTEAFF
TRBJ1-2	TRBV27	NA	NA	TGTGCCAGTGCTGAGGGGAGGAACTATGGCTACACCTTC	CASAEGRNYGYTF
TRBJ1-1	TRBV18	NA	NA	TGTGCCAGCTCACAGGCAGCATCCATGAACACTGAAGCTTTCTTT	CASSQAASMNTEAFF
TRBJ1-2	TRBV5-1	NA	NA	TGCGCCAGCAGCTTGGAGGCAGGGCCAAACTATGGCTACACCTTC	CASSLEAGPNYGYTF
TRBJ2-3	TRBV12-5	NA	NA	TGTGCTAGTTCACGAGAGAGGTTCACAGATACGCAGTATTTT	CASSRERFTDTQYF
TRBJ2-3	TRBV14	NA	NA	TGTGCCAGCAGCCAAGATGGGCCTACACGTCACGGGTATTTT	CASSQDGPTRHGYF
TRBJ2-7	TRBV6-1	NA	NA	TGTGCCAGCAGTCTGGACAGATACACCTACGAGCAGTACTTC	CASSLDRYTYEQYF
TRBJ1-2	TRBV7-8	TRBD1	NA	TGTGCCAGCAGCCGGGGACAGGGAATAGGCTACACCTTC	CASSRGQGIGYTF
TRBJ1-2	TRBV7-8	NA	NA	TGTGCCAGCAGCTTAGGCCCATCGGGGCGCGGCTATGGCTACACCTTC	CASSLGPSGRGYGYTF
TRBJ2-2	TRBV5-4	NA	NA	TGTGCCAGCAGCTTGAATTTCCAGGCGAACACCGGGGAGCTGTTTTTT	CASSLNFQANTGELFF
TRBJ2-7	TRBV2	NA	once	TGTGCCAGCAGTACACTCCTAGACGGCGGGCAGTACTTC	CASSTLLDGGQYF
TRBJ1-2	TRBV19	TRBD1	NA	TGTGCCAGTAGGACAGGGGGCTTCAACTATGGCTACACCTTC	CASRTGGFNYGYTF
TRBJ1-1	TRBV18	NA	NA	TGTGCCAGCTCACCAATCACGAAGAACACTGAAGCTTTCTTT	CASSPITKNTEAFF
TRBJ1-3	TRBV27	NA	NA	TGTGCCAGCAGTTTTAGGGAACCCGACTCTGGAAACACCATATATTTT	CASSFREPDSGNTIYF